Listed below are T cell receptor beta chains from one sample, sequenced in a study of identifying expanded T cells in peripheral blood. Profiling relied on immunoSEQ multiplex PCR, and the TCRdb table lists in-frame clones only, not all of them. Among around 100,000 clones listed, 88% were seen once. Sequencing was performed on blood. Source of these receptors: a person aged 18-70 years in good health. CDR3s include the opening cysteine and the closing phenylalanine or tryptophan. Fields, in order: CDR3 protein, V gene, J gene.

CDR3 protein: CASSSTGTGSYEQYF; V gene: TRBV7-9; J gene: TRBJ2-7
CDR3 protein: CASSLFSTGGGRYEQYF; V gene: TRBV7-2; J gene: TRBJ2-7
CDR3 protein: CASSSPANYGYTF; V gene: TRBV5-4; J gene: TRBJ1-2
CDR3 protein: CASSVVQGLPEAFF; V gene: TRBV9; J gene: TRBJ1-1
CDR3 protein: CAIRVGYTF; V gene: TRBV6-1; J gene: TRBJ1-2
CDR3 protein: CASRSQGAGGTEAFF; V gene: TRBV6-4; J gene: TRBJ1-1
CDR3 protein: CASSLRLAGGTDTQYF; V gene: TRBV7-6; J gene: TRBJ2-3
CDR3 protein: CASSRSDDRGRETQYF; V gene: TRBV11-2; J gene: TRBJ2-5
CDR3 protein: CSVLFAGTSGYEQYF; V gene: TRBV29-1; J gene: TRBJ2-7
CDR3 protein: CASTDTGELFF; V gene: TRBV5-1; J gene: TRBJ2-2
CDR3 protein: CASSDLSGMGNEQFF; V gene: TRBV2; J gene: TRBJ2-1
CDR3 protein: CASGPRDPRGNEQFF; V gene: TRBV19; J gene: TRBJ2-1
CDR3 protein: CASSENTSGQETQYF; V gene: TRBV2; J gene: TRBJ2-5
CDR3 protein: CASSLEGGGWETQYF; V gene: TRBV5-1; J gene: TRBJ2-5
CDR3 protein: CASTPGQADEQFF; V gene: TRBV7-3; J gene: TRBJ2-1
CDR3 protein: CASSLSRGGGPDTDTQYF; V gene: TRBV5-1; J gene: TRBJ2-3
CDR3 protein: CAIHAEETGNVANEKLFF; V gene: TRBV7-6; J gene: TRBJ1-4
CDR3 protein: CASSLRQGGSSYEQYF; V gene: TRBV7-9; J gene: TRBJ2-7
CDR3 protein: CASSNLGTGFYEQYF; V gene: TRBV28; J gene: TRBJ2-7
CDR3 protein: CASSLDSSSYEQYF; V gene: TRBV11-3; J gene: TRBJ2-7
CDR3 protein: CASSRARAGTSTDTQYF; V gene: TRBV27; J gene: TRBJ2-3
CDR3 protein: CASSQDMGAEYNEQFF; V gene: TRBV4-3; J gene: TRBJ2-1
CDR3 protein: CASSATQGTEQYF; V gene: TRBV19; J gene: TRBJ2-7
CDR3 protein: CASSQSQSRAFF; V gene: TRBV4-3; J gene: TRBJ1-1